This T cell receptor (beta chain) was recovered during a study of blood T cell repertoires in COVID-19. Study background: Researchers got acute and convalescent COVID-19 samples from the United States, Italy and Spain. PBMCs, B-cell-depleted T cells, or T cells were the source of the cDNA or gDNA that made up the material.

In the authors' methods: Amplification of reference gene primers provided the estimated nucleated cell counts. Clones were read by immunoSEQ multiplex PCR, and TCRdb kept only the in-frame ones, dropping some. V and J calls plus clone size are reproduced from that table; the DNA served to infer D and trimming. The sample contains about 130,000 clones, about 75% of which appear only once. This clone was counted a single time. The germline V gene encodes CDR1 SNHLY and CDR2 FYNNEI. The CDR3 extends over 10 amino acids. Trimming removed 6 bases at V and 8 bases at J, with 7 bases between. The specimen was peripheral blood. The genes are TRBV2 and TRBJ1-1; D is uncertain. This receptor was identified in a man older than 75 with acute or convalescent COVID-19. The CDR3 DNA follows: TGTGCCAGCAGCCAGATCGAAGCTTTCTTT. This encodes CASSQIEAFF.